These T cell receptor beta chains were read from a single sample in a study of control samples from healthy donors and cancer patients. Libraries were prepared by immunoSEQ multiplex PCR; TCRdb keeps only in-frame clonotypes and omits some of them. The table has 150,000 to 200,000 clones, 75% to 95% seen once. The sequenced sample was blood. All receptors derive from a woman aged 25 to 39 in good health. Both conserved end residues are part of each CDR3. D genes are given only for firm matches. Clone size is stated in some rows and not others, as once, few, many or a class when expanded.

d_call,j_call,clone_size,v_call,cdr3_aa,cdr3_nt
TRBD2,TRBJ2-5,-,TRBV11-2,CASSLPSGDQETQYF,TGTGCCAGCAGCTTACCTAGCGGGGACCAAGAGACCCAGTACTTC
TRBD1,TRBJ1-2,few,TRBV4-1,CASSQDRGDRGNRYTF,TGCGCCAGCAGCCAAGATCGGGGGGACAGGGGTAATCGCTACACCTTC
TRBD2,TRBJ2-2,-,TRBV7-7,CASSASGPLAGELFF,TGTGCTAGCAGCGCTAGCGGTCCATTAGCCGGGGAGCTGTTTTTT
TRBD1,TRBJ2-1,-,TRBV28,CASSLWDRGRNSYNEQFF,TGTGCCAGCAGTTTATGGGACAGGGGGCGGAACTCCTACAATGAGCAGTTCTTC
-,TRBJ2-5,-,TRBV12-3/TRBV12-4,CASSLARETQYF,TGTGCCAGCAGTTTAGCGCGGGAGACCCAGTACTTC
-,TRBJ2-7,-,TRBV10-3,CAISEGAPYEQYF,TGTGCCATCAGTGAAGGGGCCCCCTACGAGCAGTACTTC
-,TRBJ2-1,-,TRBV11-1,CASSLVGNEQFF,TGTGCCAGCAGCTTGGTGGGGAATGAGCAGTTCTTC
-,TRBJ1-3,-,TRBV19,CASSIGRGQAGNTIYF,TGTGCCAGTAGTATCGGGAGGGGCCAAGCTGGAAACACCATATATTTT
-,TRBJ2-5,-,TRBV20-1,CSARGLETQYF,TGCAGTGCTAGAGGACTAGAGACCCAGTACTTC
TRBD1,TRBJ1-5,once,TRBV19,CASSIADRGMDQPQHF,TGTGCCAGTAGTATAGCGGACAGGGGTATGGATCAGCCCCAGCATTTT
-,TRBJ2-3,-,TRBV15,CATSRGTPTDTQYF,TGTGCCACCAGCAGAGGCACCCCCACAGATACGCAGTATTTT
TRBD1,TRBJ1-1,-,TRBV7-8,CASSPRGGNTEAFF,TGTGCCAGCAGCCCCAGGGGGGGGAACACTGAAGCTTTCTTT
-,TRBJ2-7,-,TRBV28,CASSPRGASSYEQYF,TGTGCCAGCAGTCCCCGGGGAGCGAGCTCCTACGAGCAGTACTTC
-,TRBJ2-3,-,TRBV7-3,CASSLGAQDTQYF,TGTGCCAGCAGCTTAGGAGCCCAAGATACGCAGTATTTT
TRBD1,TRBJ1-1,-,TRBV18,CASSGTGLNTEAFF,TGTGCCAGCTCCGGGACAGGGCTGAACACTGAAGCTTTCTTT
-,TRBJ2-1,-,TRBV9,CASSVGSGNEQFF,TGTGCCAGCAGCGTAGGTAGCGGCAATGAGCAGTTCTTC
TRBD1,TRBJ2-5,few,TRBV25-1,CASSEGQGDQETQYF,TGTGCCAGCAGTGAGGGACAGGGGGACCAAGAGACCCAGTACTTC
TRBD2,TRBJ2-1,once,TRBV6-6,CASSYSRTSGRDEQFF,TGTGCCAGCAGTTACTCGCGGACTAGCGGGAGGGATGAGCAGTTCTTC
TRBD2,TRBJ2-5,-,TRBV18,CASSPGLGQETQYF,TGTGCCAGCTCACCCGGACTAGGTCAAGAGACCCAGTACTTC
TRBD1,TRBJ1-1,-,TRBV7-9,CASSLYGQGNTEAFF,TGTGCCAGCAGCTTATATGGACAGGGGAACACTGAAGCTTTCTTT
TRBD2,TRBJ2-2,-,TRBV19,CASSIKRSGGRELFF,TGTGCCAGTAGTATCAAGCGGAGCGGGGGCCGGGAGCTGTTTTTT
-,TRBJ2-1,-,TRBV6-4,CASSDVGAPHNEQFF,TGTGCCAGCAGTGACGTGGGGGCCCCACACAATGAGCAGTTCTTC
-,TRBJ2-1,-,TRBV4-3,CASSQEHRSSYNEQFF,TGCGCCAGCAGCCAAGAGCACAGAAGCTCCTACAATGAGCAGTTCTTC
-,TRBJ2-1,-,TRBV7-9,CASSPRTGSVWNEQFF,TGTGCCAGCAGCCCCCGAACAGGGTCCGTTTGGAATGAGCAGTTCTTC
-,TRBJ1-6,-,TRBV5-4,CASSLGDTNNSPLHF,TGTGCCAGCAGCTTGGGGGACACCAATAATTCACCCCTCCACTTT